This record concerns one T cell receptor beta chain sequence. The data were obtained in a study of control samples from healthy donors and cancer patients. With 2 bases removed from V and 2 bases from J, the gap between germline ends came to 13 bases. CDR1 is SGHNT, CDR2 YYREEE, per germline (reference sequence). This CDR3 region has 16 residues. Sequenced by immunoSEQ multiplex PCR; TCRdb stores in-frame clones only, minus some. Of 130,000 to 150,000 clones listed, about 85% are singletons. The receptor was derived from a woman aged 30 to 39 in good health. The V and J genes are TRBV5-4 and TRBJ2-2, with D hard to call. Sequenced: blood. The DNA of the CDR3 is TGTGCCAGCAGCTTATACAGCCGACGCAACACCGGGGAGCTGTTTTTT. It translates to CASSLYSRRNTGELFF.